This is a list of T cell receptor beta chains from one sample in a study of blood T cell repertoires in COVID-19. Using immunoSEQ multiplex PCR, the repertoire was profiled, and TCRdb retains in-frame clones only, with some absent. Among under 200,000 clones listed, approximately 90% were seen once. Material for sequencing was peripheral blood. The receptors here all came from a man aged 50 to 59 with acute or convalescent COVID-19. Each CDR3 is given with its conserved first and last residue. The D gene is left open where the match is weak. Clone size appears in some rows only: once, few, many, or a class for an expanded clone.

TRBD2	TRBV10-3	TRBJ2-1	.	CAISELASGAGEQFF	TGTGCCATCAGTGAACTCGCTAGCGGGGCTGGTGAGCAGTTCTTC
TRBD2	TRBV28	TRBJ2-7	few	CASSSSGSTYEQYF	TGTGCCAGCTCTAGTAGCGGGAGTACCTACGAGCAGTACTTC
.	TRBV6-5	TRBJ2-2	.	CASSYSRTSTGELFF	TGTGCCAGCAGTTACTCGCGAACTAGCACCGGGGAGCTGTTTTTT
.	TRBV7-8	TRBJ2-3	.	CASSLRGGSTDTQYF	TGTGCCAGCAGCTTAAGGGGAGGAAGCACAGATACGCAGTATTTT
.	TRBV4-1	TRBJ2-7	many	CASSQGRSGLSTQDYEQYF	TGCGCCAGCAGCCAGGGACGATCGGGACTTTCCACCCAGGACTACGAGCAGTACTTC
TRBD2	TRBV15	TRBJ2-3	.	CATSRTSGVPTDTQYF	TGTGCCACCAGCAGGACTAGCGGGGTCCCCACAGATACGCAGTATTTT
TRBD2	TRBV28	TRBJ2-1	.	CASSEPGLAYNEQFF	TGTGCCAGCAGTGAACCGGGACTAGCGTACAATGAGCAGTTCTTC
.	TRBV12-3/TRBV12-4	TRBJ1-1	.	CASSRGGNTEAFF	TGTGCCAGCAGCCGAGGGGGGAACACTGAAGCTTTCTTT
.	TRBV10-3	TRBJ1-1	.	CATLEGDKSTEAFF	TGTGCCACACTAGAGGGGGACAAGAGCACTGAAGCTTTCTTT
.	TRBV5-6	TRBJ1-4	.	CASSLEAGGGEKLFF	TGTGCCAGCAGCTTGGAAGCAGGCGGAGGTGAAAAACTGTTTTTT
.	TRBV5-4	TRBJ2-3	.	CASSLESRVTDTQYF	TGTGCCAGCAGCTTAGAGAGCAGGGTCACAGATACGCAGTATTTT
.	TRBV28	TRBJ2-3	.	CASSSLSALLTDTQYF	TGTGCCAGCAGTTCCCTTTCAGCGTTACTGACAGATACGCAGTATTTT
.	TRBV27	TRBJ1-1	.	CASSLRGGEAAFF	TGTGCCAGCAGTTTAAGGGGGGGGGAGGCAGCTTTCTTT
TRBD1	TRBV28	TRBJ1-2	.	CASSPGTGTNYGYTF	TGTGCCAGCAGTCCCGGGACAGGGACTAACTATGGCTACACCTTC
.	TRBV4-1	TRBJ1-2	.	CASSQETGVNYGYTF	TGCGCCAGCAGCCAAGAGACAGGCGTTAACTATGGCTACACCTTC
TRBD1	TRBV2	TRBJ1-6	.	CASTGQSNSPLHF	TGTGCCAGCACGGGACAGAGTAATTCACCCCTCCACTTT
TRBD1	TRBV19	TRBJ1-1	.	CASTGSGGTGLNTEAFF	TGTGCCAGTACAGGGTCCGGGGGGACAGGGTTGAACACTGAAGCTTTCTTT
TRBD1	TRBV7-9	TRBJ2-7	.	CASSLRDRANEQYF	TGTGCCAGCAGCTTACGGGACAGGGCTAACGAGCAGTACTTC
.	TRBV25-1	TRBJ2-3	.	CASSLAGPDTQYF	TGTGCCAGCAGTCTCGCAGGCCCGGATACGCAGTATTTT
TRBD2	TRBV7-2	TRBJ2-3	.	CASSLERLAGDTQYF	TGTGCCAGCAGCTTAGAACGACTAGCGGGGGATACGCAGTATTTT
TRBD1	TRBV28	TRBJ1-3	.	CASQRGPGNTIYF	TGTGCCTCCCAGAGGGGGCCTGGAAACACCATATATTTT
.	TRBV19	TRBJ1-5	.	CASSMSVGGQPQHF	TGTGCCAGTAGTATGTCCGTGGGGGGTCAGCCCCAGCATTTT
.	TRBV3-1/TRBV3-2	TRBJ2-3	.	CASSQRSRTDTQYF	TGTGCCAGCAGCCAGAGGTCCCGCACAGATACGCAGTATTTT
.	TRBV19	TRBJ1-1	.	CASGTGVSTEAFF	TGTGCCAGTGGTACCGGGGTCAGCACTGAAGCTTTCTTT
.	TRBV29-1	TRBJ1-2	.	CSVIGGGGYTF	TGCAGCGTTATCGGAGGAGGCGGCTACACCTTC
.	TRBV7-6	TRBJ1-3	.	CASSLEQGHPTLGNTIYF	TGTGCCAGCAGCTTAGAGCAGGGACACCCGACCTTGGGAAACACCATATATTTT